This TCR beta chain was obtained from a study of blood T cell repertoires in COVID-19. Study as a whole: The samples span acute and convalescent COVID-19 from the United States, Italy and Spain. T cells, B-cell-depleted T cells, or PBMCs supplied cDNA or gDNA.

Using immunoSEQ multiplex PCR, the repertoire was profiled, and TCRdb retains in-frame clones only, with some absent. This table holds around 160,000 clones, 85% to 90% found once. The Seattle site enrolled patients during active infection and followed them longitudinally. CDR1 is MNHEY and CDR2 is SVGEGT in the germline V gene. The CDR3 contains 19 residues. The germline V and J ends were trimmed by 0 bases and 0 bases, with 17 bases remaining between them. The chain carries TRBV6-2 or TRBV6-3 and TRBJ2-2; D not resolved. The TCR originated in a man between 18 and 35 years old with COVID-19, enrolled during active disease. Sequenced input: peripheral blood. CDR3 DNA sequence: TGTGCCAGCAGTTACTCGGCCCAACTAATGGCGGCGAACACCGGGGAGCTGTTTTTT. Protein product: CASSYSAQLMAANTGELFF.